These 21 T cell receptor beta chains were sequenced from one sample in a study of Ad26.COV2.S vaccination and SARS-CoV-2 variants. The data were produced by immunoSEQ multiplex PCR, yet TCRdb's version contains in-frame clones alone and is incomplete. The sample records roughly 150,000 clones, 86% being singletons. The specimen was peripheral blood, collected after recovery from COVID-19. These receptors came from a human donor who had recovered from COVID-19.

In nucleotides, the CDR3 is TGTGCCAGCAGCTTAGAGACTAATAATTCACCCCTCCACTTT. It encodes CASSLETNNSPLHF. The V gene is TRBV7-9, the J gene TRBJ1-6, with D hard to call. With 1 base removed from V and 5 bases from J, the gap between germline ends came to 6 bases. The CDR3 is 14 residues long. Germline V gives CDR1 SEHNR, CDR2 FQNEAQ (reference sequence).

On this clone itself: A read error may account for a junction end that differs from germline. V is TRBV7-8 and J is TRBJ2-1; TRBD2 aligns across 10 bases. This CDR3 spans 14 amino acids. Germline V CDR1 and CDR2: SGHVS, FQNEAQ. For the CDR3, the DNA is TGTGCCAGCAGCCTAGCGGGGGCTAACAATGAGCAGTTCTTC. Amino acids: CASSLAGANNEQFF.

This chain connects TRBV6-2 or TRBV6-3 to TRBJ2-7, with D perhaps TRBD1 or TRBD2 (5 bases each). Germline lookup yields CDR1 MNHEY and CDR2 SVGEGT. Trimming pared 4 bases from V and 2 bases from J, leaving 15 bases between. The CDR3 spans 15 residues. The CDR3 sequence is CASSWTGTPTYEQYF. The CDR3 DNA reads as TGTGCCAGCAGTTGGACCGGGACCCCAACCTACGAGCAGTACTTC.

The chain uses TRBV6-5 and TRBJ1-3, with a weak D call TRBD1 (5 bases). Germline CDR1 is MNHEY and CDR2 is SVGAGI. The CDR3 covers 14 residues. The V gene lost 8 bases and the J gene lost 2 bases, with 13 bases spanning the gap. The CDR3 DNA follows: TGTGCCAGCTCGACCAGGGTAGCTGGAAACACCATATATTTT. Translation gives CASSTRVAGNTIYF.

J is TRBJ2-3 and V is TRBV13, with D perhaps given as TRBD1 or TRBD2 (6 bases each). The CDR3 extends over 14 amino acids. V was pared by 2 bases and J by 1 base, with 7 bases between. Germline V gene data show CDR1 as PRHDT and CDR2 as FYEKMQ (reference sequence). This chain's CDR3 is CASSLRGRTDTQYF. CDR3 sequence (DNA): TGTGCCAGCAGCTTACGGGGGCGCACAGATACGCAGTATTTT.

In DNA form, the CDR3 reads TGTGCCAGCAGCTTCAACAGCTTACTGCTGGGGGAGACCCAGTACTTC. This encodes CASSFNSLLLGETQYF. This chain uses TRBV7-2 with TRBJ2-5, with unresolved D. CDR1 is SGHTA and CDR2 is FQGNSA in the germline V gene. Trimming removed 3 bases at V and 5 bases at J, with 19 bases between. The CDR3 is made up of 16 amino acids. The variable domain in full, completed from reference TRBV7-2 and TRBJ2-5, reads GAGVSQSPSNKVTEKGKDVELRCDPISGHTALYWYRQSLGQGLEFLIYFQGNSAPDKSGLPSDRFSAERTGGSVSTLTIQRTQQEDSAVYLCASSFNSLLLGETQYFGPGTRLLVL.

This chain links TRBV11-2 with TRBJ1-6, with a tentative D call TRBD1 (6 bases). CDR3 size: 14 residues. V shed 4 bases and J shed 5 bases, with 9 bases lying between them. Germline V CDR1 and CDR2: SGHAT, FQNNGV. CDR3 DNA sequence: TGTGCCAGCAGCTCTCGGACAGATAATTCACCCCTCCACTTT. Amino acid sequence: CASSSRTDNSPLHF.

The rearrangement joins TRBV5-4 to TRBJ1-1; D is ambiguous. The CDR3 has 14 residues. The V and J ends lost 5 bases and 1 base respectively, with 12 bases between them. CDR1 is SGHNT and CDR2 is YYREEE in the germline V gene (reference sequence). CDR3 DNA: TGTGCCAGCAGATTGTCGTCTACGAACACTGAAGCTTTCTTT. This gives the protein CASRLSSTNTEAFF. Combining the CDR3 with reference TRBV5-4 and TRBJ1-1 gives the whole variable domain ETGVTQSPTHLIKTRGQQVTLRCSSQSGHNTVSWYQQALGQGPQFIFQYYREEENGRGNFPPRFSGLQFPNYSSELNVNALELDDSALYLCASRLSSTNTEAFFGQGTRLTVV.

This clone was seen just once. The rearrangement joins TRBV14 to TRBJ1-4; D ambiguous. Trimming stripped 4 bases from V and 8 bases from J, with 8 bases between. Germline V lookup: CDR1 SGHDN, CDR2 FVKESK. CDR3 length: 12 amino acids. The CDR3 reads CASSLFREKLFF. CDR3 nucleotides: TGTGCCAGCAGCCTTTTCCGGGAAAAACTGTTTTTT.

The V gene is TRBV11-2, the J gene TRBJ1-1, with unresolved D. The CDR3 contains 13 residues. Germline V gene data show CDR1 as SGHAT and CDR2 as FQNNGV. Trimming took off 6 bases at V and 1 base at J, with 9 bases between the two ends. CDR3 amino acids: CASSPLGNTEAFF. The CDR3 nucleotides are TGTGCCAGCAGTCCACTTGGGAACACTGAAGCTTTCTTT. Together with reference TRBV11-2 and TRBJ1-1, the CDR3 gives the full variable domain: EAGVAQSPRYKIIEKRQSVAFWCNPISGHATLYWYQQILGQGPKLLIQFQNNGVVDDSQLPKDRFSAERLKGVDSTLKIQPAKLEDSAVYLCASSPLGNTEAFFGQGTRLTVV.

V is TRBV7-9 and J is TRBJ2-3; TRBD2 agrees at 9 bases. In germline, CDR1 is SEHNR, CDR2 FQNEAQ (reference sequence). Unmatched junction bases numbered 4, after V lost 1 base and J lost 2 bases. The CDR3 contains 16 residues. The CDR3 is CASSLGLADYTDTQYF. As DNA, the CDR3 is TGTGCCAGCAGCTTAGGACTAGCGGACTACACAGATACGCAGTATTTT.

This rearrangement joins TRBV6-5 to TRBJ2-2; 9 nucleotides match TRBD2. The CDR3 is made up of 13 amino acids. Germline V gives CDR1 MNHEY, CDR2 SVGAGI. Unmatched junction bases numbered 3, after V lost 7 bases and J lost 6 bases. This CDR3 is CASKGLAAGELFF. Written as DNA, the CDR3 is TGTGCCAGCAAGGGACTAGCTGCCGGGGAGCTGTTTTTT.

This chain links TRBV9 with TRBJ2-1, with 10 bases that match TRBD2. Trimming took 0 bases from V and 3 from J; bases not matched to a gene: 0. Germline CDR1 SGDLS, CDR2 YYNGEE. The CDR3 sequence is 15 residues long. The CDR3 here is CASSVASGGYNEQFF. The DNA of the CDR3 is TGTGCCAGCAGCGTAGCTAGCGGGGGCTACAATGAGCAGTTCTTC.

In its sample, this clone was seen a few times. This sequence joins TRBV4-3 and TRBJ1-2; D remains ambiguous. Trimming took off 4 bases at V and 14 bases at J, with 17 bases between the two ends. Germline values: CDR1 LGHNA, CDR2 YSLEER. This CDR3 is built from 12 residues. CDR3 coding DNA: TGCGCCAGCAGCCCCGGACGGTTAGGGCAGACCTTC. It encodes CASSPGRLGQTF.

The CDR3: CASSFRDGQETQYF. Here the CDR3 DNA reads TGTGCCAGCAGCTTTCGGGACGGTCAAGAGACCCAGTACTTC. The gene calls are TRBV28 and TRBJ2-5; perhaps D is TRBD1 or TRBD2 (5 bases each). Germline lookup yields CDR1 MDHEN and CDR2 SYDVKM. This CDR3 has 14 residues. V was shortened by 6 bases and J by 2 bases, with 13 bases between the two germline ends.

The chain couples TRBV10-1 to TRBJ2-7; the D gene could be TRBD1 or TRBD2 (6 bases each). This CDR3 has 16 amino acids. V dropped 3 bases and J dropped 0 bases, with 15 bases sitting between them. The V gene's germline CDR1 is WNHNN and CDR2 SYGVQD (reference sequence). CDR3 sequence: CASSDPRGPGSYEQYF. The CDR3 DNA sequence: TGCGCCAGCAGTGATCCCCGGGGGCCGGGCTCCTACGAGCAGTACTTC.

The V gene is TRBV30, the J gene TRBJ2-7, with D perhaps matching TRBD1 (6 bases). The CDR3 runs 12 residues. Germline CDR1 reads GTSNPN; CDR2 reads SVGIG (reference sequence). The CDR3 loop reads CAATRGNYEQYF. For the CDR3, the DNA is TGTGCTGCTACCAGGGGCAACTACGAGCAGTACTTC.

The rearrangement joins TRBV19 to TRBJ2-2; the match to TRBD1 covers 7 bases. There are 17 residues in the CDR3. Germline V lookup: CDR1 LNHDA, CDR2 SQIVND (reference sequence). V lost 7 bases and J lost 6; bases outside the gene matches: 17. The CDR3, as DNA: TGTGCCAGTACTAAGGGGCAGGGCAGGGGGATCGCCGGGGAGCTGTTTTTT. Protein product: CASTKGQGRGIAGELFF.

V is TRBV19 and J is TRBJ1-2; D not certain. The V end was cut by 0 bases, the J end by 2 bases, with 10 bases between. CDR3 size: 15 residues. From germline, CDR1 is LNHDA and CDR2 SQIVND (reference sequence). The CDR3 spells CASSIDRSGNYGYTF. The CDR3 DNA sequence: TGTGCCAGTAGTATAGATCGAAGCGGAAACTATGGCTACACCTTC.

The V call is TRBV24-1, the J call TRBJ2-1, with D perhaps matching TRBD1 (5 bases). V lost 2 bases and J lost 8, with 12 bases in between. The CDR3 length is 14 residues. Germline V CDR1 and CDR2: KGHDR, SFDVKD. Written as DNA, the CDR3 is TGTGCCACCAGTGATTGGGCAGGGTGGGATGAGCAGTTCTTC. It specifies CATSDWAGWDEQFF.

The V and J genes are TRBV3-1 (or the pseudogene TRBV3-2) and TRBJ1-2, with TRBD1 identical over 10 bases. The J segment lost 7 bases and the V segment lost 1 base, leaving 18 bases of the junction unmatched. Germline V gene data show CDR1 as LGHDT and CDR2 as YNNKEL (reference sequence). The CDR3 totals 19 residues. CDR3 DNA sequence: TGTGCCAGCAGCCAAGGGGACAGGGGCGCCCGTAATCGTGTGCGTGGCTACACCTTC. Translating it yields CASSQGDRGARNRVRGYTF.